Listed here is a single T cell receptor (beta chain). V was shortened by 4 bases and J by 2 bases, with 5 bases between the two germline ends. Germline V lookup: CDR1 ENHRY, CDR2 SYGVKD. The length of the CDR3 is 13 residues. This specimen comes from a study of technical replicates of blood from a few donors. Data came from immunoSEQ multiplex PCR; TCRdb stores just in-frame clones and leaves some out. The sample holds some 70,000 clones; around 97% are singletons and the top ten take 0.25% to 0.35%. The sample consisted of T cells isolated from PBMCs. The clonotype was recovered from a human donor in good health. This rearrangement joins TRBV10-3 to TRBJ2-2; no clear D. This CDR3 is CAISGGNTGELFF. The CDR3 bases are TGTGCCATCAGTGGAGGTAACACCGGGGAGCTGTTTTTT.